This T cell receptor (beta chain) derives from a study of T cell responses to AZD1222 COVID-19 vaccine. Study-wide findings and caveats: At baseline, just 6 or 7 AZD1222 recipients tested seropositive. Spike-specific TCR breadth and depth were elevated following two AZD1222 doses. Donors were chiefly white British, with a greater number of females, and clonal diversity was perhaps underestimated. The reported proportion of spike-specific TCRs targeting unmutated variant regions was nearly half.

The CDR3 is made up of 11 amino acids. V was pared by 7 bases and J by 8 bases, with 14 bases between. The germline V gene has CDR1 SQVTM and CDR2 ANQGSEA. Some clones are missing from TCRdb's copy, which holds only in-frame ones; the method was immunoSEQ multiplex PCR. Of 100,000 to 150,000 clones in the sample, roughly 88% were seen once. Points on this clone: The antigen is unknown.

The specimen comprised peripheral blood, sampled on day 0 of MenACWY control vaccination. The TCR was taken from an adult in good health. The rearrangement joins TRBV29-1 to TRBJ1-2; D is unresolved. CDR3 DNA sequence: TGCAGCGACGGGCGGGGAGACGGCTACACCTTC. It translates to CSDGRGDGYTF.